This entry is about one T cell receptor (beta chain). The antigen remains unidentified. The sample originates from a study of coeliac disease. Here immunoSEQ multiplex PCR was the method, and the copy in TCRdb shows in-frame clones only, minus some. The sample includes roughly 3,100 clones, less than 85% of them seen just once. Trimming at V came to 8 bases and at J to 5 bases, leaving 11 bases not matched to a gene. CDR1 and CDR2 (germline): KGHSH, LQKENI. The CDR3 runs to 15 residues. General study findings and limits: In active celiac disease, intraepithelial and lamina propria TRB and TRG repertoires were less clonal than controls.

The sequenced material came from intraepithelial lymphocytes from the gut. The gene calls are TRBV18 and TRBJ1-2, with TRBD1 matching 10 bases. The sequence was obtained from a man aged 18 to 29 with celiac disease on a gluten-free diet. The CDR3 coding sequence is TGTGCCAGCAACATACCTCGACAGGGGGCTTATGGCTACACCTTC. This codes for CASNIPRQGAYGYTF.